Listed here is a single T cell receptor beta chain. Antigen: not known. This entry comes from a study of beta chain features in type 1 diabetes. Overall study results and limits: In type 1 diabetes patients, VDJ junctions had fewer insertions; deletions at these junctions were more frequent.

Expressed TCRB transcripts were sequenced because the isolated RNA had all been reverse transcribed beforehand. The repertoire was sequenced with immunoSEQ multiplex PCR; TCRdb's copy has only in-frame clones and lacks some. The sample lists about 900,000 clones, around a sixth occurring once. Germline CDR1 MNHEY, CDR2 SMNVEV (reference sequence). The V end lost 8 bases, the J end lost 3 bases, and 20 bases lay between the germline ends. The CDR3 runs to 15 residues. Sample: naive CD4+ T cells from blood. This chain uses TRBV27 with TRBJ2-7; D might be TRBD1 or TRBD2, each matching 6 bases. The receptor was derived from a woman between 18 and 29 years old in good health. CDR3 nucleotides: TGTGCCAGCCGATCCAAGGGGGGCACGCACTACGAGCAGTACTTC. Amino acid sequence: CASRSKGGTHYEQYF.